The TCR beta chain under discussion was sequenced for a study of blood T cells in healthy people across ages. All donors came from Russia, were Caucasian and healthy, and spanned ages roughly 6 to 95. Germline V gives CDR1 MNHEY, CDR2 SMNVEV (reference sequence). V was pared by 6 bases and J by 12 bases, with 2 bases of the junction left unmatched. The CDR3 loop spans 13 amino acids. A J-beta primer mix and a sample-barcoded 5' primer were used in a second PCR of roughly 6 to 11 cycles. TCRdb re-derived calls from the 5' RACE reads in MiXCR, one entry per CDR3 protein. The sample records 600,000 or so distinct CDR3 sequences, roughly 48% being singletons.

This TCR was sampled from a man at least 80 years old in good health. Sequencing was carried out using blood. This rearrangement joins TRBV27 to TRBJ2-1; TRBD2 matches at 16 bases. The CDR3 spells CASRGLAGGRQFF. CDR3 bases: TGTGCCAGCAGGGGACTAGCGGGAGGGCGGCAGTTCTTC.